This T cell receptor beta chain was captured in a study of cytomegalovirus exposure and HLA in healthy donors (dated by TCRdb to 2015 to 2018). Some background on the complete study: According to an earlier analysis of 550 to 750 of the donors, about 170 million T cells yielded approximately 120 million unique TCR beta sequences and about 300 Gb of sequence data. Approximately 310 gigabases of sequencing data and 70 million to 100 million unique TCR sequences made up an early release that covered 640 HLA-typed donors. The genetic ancestry cluster associated with self-reported Caucasian donors included 65% to 90% of the roughly 380 genotyped donors. The study was designed to test whether signatures of past pathogen exposure could be identified by cataloging public T cell receptors. The study used immunosequencing to profile the T cell repertoires of under 700 subjects and linked those repertoires to cytomegalovirus serostatus. Besides the first cohort of roughly 660 subjects, a separate validation cohort made up of 120 different subjects was used. To predict cytomegalovirus infection status, the study combined high-throughput TCR immunosequencing, statistical association of individual TCRs with disease status, and machine learning. To study patterns of TCR occurrence, a later analysis re-analyzed previously published TCR beta repertoires from around 700 donors and added high-resolution HLA genotyping. In the later analysis, no new phenotypic data were used to find candidate immune exposures; instead, reliance was placed on TCR beta sequences and their occurrence across donors. An earlier analysis of approximately 630 of the donors applied high-throughput TCR beta sequencing to assess whether each TCR beta V gene segment acted as functional or pseudogenic. Donor age, sex, ethnicity and CMV serostatus were compiled alongside the repertoire data. Genome-wide SNP genotypes for about 55% of the 666 donors were used in a later genetic analysis, which treated that subset as a discovery cohort. All discovery cohort repertoires had been generated using a single sequencing platform. Class I and class II HLA loci were covered by the typing at four-digit resolution. Typing coverage varied by locus: roughly 629-640 donors for A, B, C, DRB1 and DQB1; roughly 510 for DQA1; more than 600 for DPA1; roughly 450 for DPB1. A handful of DR-DQ haplotypes were treated as single units for association and clustering because of strong linkage in the cohort. On average, roughly 250,000 unique TCR beta nucleotide sequences were sequenced per donor among some 430 genotyped donors of the cohort, with roughly 18% of those sequences being non-productive. Points the paper makes about the study in general: Most TCR sequences were seen in very few donors, while some public TCRs were found in many individuals. A later analysis reported that several top co-occurrence clusters appeared linked to parvovirus B19, influenza, CMV and Epstein-Barr virus. In vitro tests confirmed that a few of the cytomegalovirus-associated TCR beta chains recognize cytomegalovirus antigens. Strong co-occurrence of HLA alleles, especially DR and DQ, made assigning TCR associations to individual alleles difficult. Because HLA typing was unavailable for some donors at each locus, only the typed subset was used in association tests. A further reported finding was that TCR beta sequences accurately predicted the HLA-A and HLA-B alleles for most subjects in the first cohort. The only immune exposure information available for the cohort was CMV serostatus. In an earlier analysis of 587 of the donors, most TCR beta V segments were observed in productive rearrangements about 87% or about 30% of the time, broadly matching IMGT annotations. The classifier was reported to diagnose cytomegalovirus status with high specificity and sensitivity in both the original and validation cohorts. The authors suggested that the approach could potentially be generalized to other disease states and immunological phenotypes. At a false discovery rate of 0.05, a later analysis linked roughly 17,000 TCR beta sequences to specific HLA alleles. Most CMV-associated TCR beta chains appeared to be HLA-restricted in a later analysis, and the HLA associations seemed to be driven largely by CMV exposure. The study gave a list of about 160 TCR beta chains associated with cytomegalovirus. Compared with equally common non-associated chains, HLA-associated TCR beta chains in a later analysis were more clonally expanded and had lower generation probabilities. The sequencing pipeline was judged likely to have produced a cluster of highly shared sequence variants as a technical artifact. The presence/absence analyses assumed that sequencing depth was roughly uniform across donors, and that assumption may not be true. Correlated functional status among segregating V segments might reflect linkage disequilibrium, but an unknown experimental factor could not be ruled out. Seventeen rarely observed V segments, including chromosome 9 orphons, were excluded from the earlier analysis of approximately 500 of the donors because counts were too low. The 87-base-pair reads could not distinguish some IMGT-functional V segments, including TRBV6-2 and TRBV6-3, so those segments were excluded. In a later genetic analysis, a missense DCLRE1C variant was associated with V-gene and J-gene trimming of TCR beta chains, and the association was replicated in an independent cohort. This cohort had only TCR beta chains sequenced, and the lack of alpha or paired-chain data limited which features could be detected. According to a later analysis, TCR association rates differed among HLA loci, with DRB1 alleles showing the most associated TCRs and HLA-C alleles showing the fewest. A later genetic analysis reported fewer N-insertions in productive TCRs among donors in an Asian-associated ancestry cluster than the roughly 700-donor mean.

The cohort was made up of 500 to 850 healthy bone marrow donors. At the time of sampling, every cohort member was nominally healthy, though immune exposures that went unrecorded were likely present. The donor was CMV seropositive and was included in the group of 300 or so seropositive cohort members. Each donor provided a peripheral blood sample, and peripheral blood mononuclear cells were used for TCR beta sequencing. Genomic DNA extraction from the blood cell samples was performed with the Qiagen DNeasy Blood Extraction Kit. Note on this clone: Its antigen target is currently unknown. No base quality information exists; no much larger clone differs at one position.

The library was obtained by the immunoSEQ multiplex PCR assay. The multiplex PCR relied on a mix of 60 forward primers for TCR Vbeta segments and 13 reverse primers for TCR Jbeta segments. Amplification of the CDR3 region of rearranged TCR beta genes was performed with a multiplex PCR assay on genomic DNA. On the Illumina HiSeq System, the amplified TCR beta libraries were sequenced as 87-base-pair reads. The authors' pipeline ran thus. A later analysis tallied around 82 million unique TCR beta chains across the 640 or so repertoires, and about 10 million of those chains were shared by two or more donors. Raw reads were error-corrected and collapsed into unique sequences with a nearest-neighbor algorithm that merged closely related sequences to remove PCR and sequencing errors. V, D and J gene segments were assigned by aligning CDR3 sequences to IMGT reference sequences. For a sequence to be retained, a match of at least six nucleotides to both a V gene segment and a J gene segment was required. Rearrangements were called productive when the CDR3 lacked stop codons and stayed in frame with V and J; all others were non-productive. CDR3 was defined by IMGT convention, running from the second conserved V-encoded cysteine to the conserved J-encoded phenylalanine. The earlier analysis of 500 to 650 of the donors excluded any sequence lacking an unambiguous match to a single V gene segment. An earlier analysis of a few hundred of the donors called V segments functional above 56.7% productive rearrangements and segregating when the between-donor standard deviation exceeded 5%. A statistical classification framework was built for diagnosing cytomegalovirus status from the catalog of TCR beta chain sequences. A later analysis assigned V and J genes by comparing TCR nucleotide sequences with IMGT/GENE-DB human TR gene sequences. In a later analysis, CDR3 sequences and most-parsimonious VDJ recombination scenarios were assigned using the TCRdist pipeline. In a later analysis, every TCR beta chain was defined by the combination of its CDR3 amino acid sequence and its V-gene family, and reads without a unique V-gene family were dropped. As a way to deal with suspected cross-contamination and a sequencing artifact, a later analysis dropped 592 nucleotide sequences that were highly shared and had low generation probability. In a later analysis, a clonal expansion index was calculated for each public chain from normalized within-repertoire ranks of inferred template counts. A later analysis computed generation probabilities with a VDJ recombination model fitted to out-of-frame rearrangements, and checked the results against IGoR. A later analysis scored TCR-TCR, TCR-HLA and TCR-CMV co-occurrence with hypergeometric tests, applying a repertoire-size bias correction to TCR pairs. In a later analysis, false discovery rates were estimated by permuting HLA or CMV assignments 20 times. In a later analysis, co-occurring TCRs were grouped using DBSCAN, with TCRdist sequence similarity added in when clustering inside HLA-allele-positive subsets. Repertoires with fewer than 30,000 or more than 120,000 public chains, plus five repertoires with anomalous nucleotide sharing, were excluded from co-occurrence clustering. This immuneACCESS table, as held by TCRdb, lists in-frame sequences with V and J called but not all clones. Of the missing ones, under half trace to an unresolved V gene in checked studies; the others have no known cause. V and J calls and clone size follow that table, whereas D and trimming were derived from the DNA. Recorded for this sample are some 130,000 clones; 80% to 85% of them occurred a single time. Roughly 1.2% of the sample is taken by the ten largest.

From its cysteine to its phenylalanine, the CDR3 spans 15 amino acids. Left in the record is the CDR3 DNA by itself, 45 bases read in frame from the first base. Germline trimming: 1 base from V, 4 bases from J; junction bases outside gene matches: 4. From the germline V gene, CDR1 is MGHRA and CDR2 is YSYEKL. Sequenced: PBMCs. This clonotype was sampled from a male donor in good health and CMV-seropositive. The chain is made from TRBV4-1 and TRBJ1-2; 9 central bases correspond to TRBD1. At the DNA level, the sequence is TGCGCCAGCAGCCAAGGGGACAGGGCTGGCTATGGCTACACCTTC. This codes for CASSQGDRAGYGYTF.